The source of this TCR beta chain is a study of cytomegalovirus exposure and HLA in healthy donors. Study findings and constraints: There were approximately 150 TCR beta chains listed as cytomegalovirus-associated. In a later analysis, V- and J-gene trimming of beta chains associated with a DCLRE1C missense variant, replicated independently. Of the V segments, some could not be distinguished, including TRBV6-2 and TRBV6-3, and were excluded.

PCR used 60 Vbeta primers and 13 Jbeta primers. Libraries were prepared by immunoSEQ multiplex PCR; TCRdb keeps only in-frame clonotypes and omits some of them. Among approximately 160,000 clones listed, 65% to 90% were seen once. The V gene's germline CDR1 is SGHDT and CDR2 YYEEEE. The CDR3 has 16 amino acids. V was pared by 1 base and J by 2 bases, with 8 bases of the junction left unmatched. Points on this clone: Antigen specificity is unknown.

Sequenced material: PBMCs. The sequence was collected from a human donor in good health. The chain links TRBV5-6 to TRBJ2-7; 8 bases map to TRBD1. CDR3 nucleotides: TGTGCCAGCAGCTTGTCCTGGGGACAGGACCCCTACGAGCAGTACTTC. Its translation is CASSLSWGQDPYEQYF.